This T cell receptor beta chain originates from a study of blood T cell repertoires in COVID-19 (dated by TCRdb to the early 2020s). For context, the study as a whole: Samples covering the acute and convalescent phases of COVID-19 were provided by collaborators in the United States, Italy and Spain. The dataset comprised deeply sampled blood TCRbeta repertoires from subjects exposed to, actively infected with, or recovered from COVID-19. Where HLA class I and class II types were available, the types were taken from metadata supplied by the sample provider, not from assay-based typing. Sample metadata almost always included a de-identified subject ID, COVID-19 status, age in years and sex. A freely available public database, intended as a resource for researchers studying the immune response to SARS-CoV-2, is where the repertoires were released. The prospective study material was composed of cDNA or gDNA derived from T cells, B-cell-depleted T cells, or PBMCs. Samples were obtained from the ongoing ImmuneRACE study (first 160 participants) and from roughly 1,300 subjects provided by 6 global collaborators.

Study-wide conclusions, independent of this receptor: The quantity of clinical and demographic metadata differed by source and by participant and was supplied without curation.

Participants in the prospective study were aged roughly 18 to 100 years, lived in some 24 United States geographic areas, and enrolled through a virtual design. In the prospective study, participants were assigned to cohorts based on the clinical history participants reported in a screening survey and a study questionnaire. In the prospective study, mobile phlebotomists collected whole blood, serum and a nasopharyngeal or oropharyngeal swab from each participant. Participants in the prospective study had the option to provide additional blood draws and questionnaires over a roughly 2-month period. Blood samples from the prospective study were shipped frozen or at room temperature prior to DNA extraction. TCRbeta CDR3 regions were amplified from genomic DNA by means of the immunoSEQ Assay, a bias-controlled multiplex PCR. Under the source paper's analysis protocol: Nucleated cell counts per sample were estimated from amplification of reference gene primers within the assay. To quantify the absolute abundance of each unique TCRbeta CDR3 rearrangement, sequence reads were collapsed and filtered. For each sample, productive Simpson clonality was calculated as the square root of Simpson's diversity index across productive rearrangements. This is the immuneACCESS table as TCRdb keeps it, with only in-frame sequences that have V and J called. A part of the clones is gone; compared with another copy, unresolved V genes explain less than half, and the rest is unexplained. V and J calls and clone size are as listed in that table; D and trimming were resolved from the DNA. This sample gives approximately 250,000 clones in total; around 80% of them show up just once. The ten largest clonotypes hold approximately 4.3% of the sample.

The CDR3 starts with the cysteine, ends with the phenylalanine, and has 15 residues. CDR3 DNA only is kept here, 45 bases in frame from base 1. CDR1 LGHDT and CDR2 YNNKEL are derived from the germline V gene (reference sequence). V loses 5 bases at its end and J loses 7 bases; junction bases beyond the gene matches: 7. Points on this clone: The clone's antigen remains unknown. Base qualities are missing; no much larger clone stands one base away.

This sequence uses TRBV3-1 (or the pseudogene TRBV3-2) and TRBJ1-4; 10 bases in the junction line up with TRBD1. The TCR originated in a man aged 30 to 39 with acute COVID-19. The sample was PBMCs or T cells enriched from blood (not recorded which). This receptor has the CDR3 CASSGRDRGGEKLFF. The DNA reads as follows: TGTGCCAGCAGCGGCCGGGACAGGGGTGGTGAAAAACTGTTTTTT.